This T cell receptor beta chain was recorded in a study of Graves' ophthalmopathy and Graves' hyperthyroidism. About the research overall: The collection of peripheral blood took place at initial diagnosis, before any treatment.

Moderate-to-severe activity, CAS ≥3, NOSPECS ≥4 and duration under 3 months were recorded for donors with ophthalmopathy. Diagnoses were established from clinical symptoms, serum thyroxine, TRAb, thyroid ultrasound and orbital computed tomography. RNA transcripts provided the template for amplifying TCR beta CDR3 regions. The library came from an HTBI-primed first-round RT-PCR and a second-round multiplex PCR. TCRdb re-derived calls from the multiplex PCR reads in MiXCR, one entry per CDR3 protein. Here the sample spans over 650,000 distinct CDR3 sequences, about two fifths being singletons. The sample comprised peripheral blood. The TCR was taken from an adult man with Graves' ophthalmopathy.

The CDR3 reads CASSQEQGVSTEAFF. In DNA form, the CDR3 reads TGTGCCAGCAGCCAAGAACAGGGTGTAAGCACTGAAGCTTTCTTT. The chain links TRBV7-6 to TRBJ1-1; D perhaps matches TRBD1 (6 bases). CDR1 and CDR2 (germline): SGHVS, FNYEAQ. CDR3 length equals 15 residues. Trimming pared 5 bases from V and 4 bases from J, leaving 17 bases between.